This entry lists 7 T cell receptor beta chains sequenced from one sample in a study of beta chain features in type 1 diabetes. The entirety of the isolated RNA underwent reverse transcription, so expressed TCRB transcripts were sequenced. Generated by immunoSEQ multiplex PCR, the TCRdb table keeps only in-frame clones and is missing some. The table records roughly 170,000 clones, 10% to 15% of them present only once. The sequenced sample consisted of central memory CD4+ T cells from blood. These receptors were taken from a woman aged 18 to 35 in good health.

In its sample, this clone was seen a few times. The junction does not match germline at one end; this may be a read error. The chain uses TRBV7-3 and TRBJ2-7; 7 nucleotides agree with TRBD2. Germline lookup yields CDR1 SGHTA and CDR2 FQGTGA. The CDR3 contains 12 residues. This chain's CDR3 is CASRFPSGATDF. CDR3 bases: TGTGCCAGCAGGTTTCCCAGCGGGGCAACCGACTTC.

This clone was picked up a small number of times. The chain couples TRBV30 to TRBJ2-3, with TRBD2 matching over 14 bases. The germline gives CDR1 GTSNPN, CDR2 SVGIG (reference sequence). This CDR3 comprises 15 residues. The V segment lost 4 bases and the J segment 3 bases; nucleotides outside the gene matches: 3. The CDR3 sequence: CAWMTSGRATDTQYF. Here the CDR3 DNA reads TGTGCCTGGATGACTAGCGGGAGGGCGACAGATACGCAGTATTTT. The full variable domain, completed using reference TRBV30 and TRBJ2-3, is SQTIHQWPATLVQPVGSPLSLECTVEGTSNPNLYWYRQAAGRGLQLLFYSVGIGQISSEVPQNLSASRPQDRQFILSSKKLLLSDSGFYLCAWMTSGRATDTQYFGPGTRLTVL.

This clone came up many times. This chain joins TRBV28 and TRBJ2-4; D unresolved. The V and J ends lost 8 bases and 1 base respectively, with 6 bases between them. The CDR3 sequence is 12 residues long. Germline V gene data show CDR1 as MDHEN and CDR2 as SYDVKM. CDR3: CASAEAKNIQYF. CDR3 nucleotides: TGTGCCAGCGCGGAGGCCAAAAACATTCAGTACTTC.

This clone turned up a few times. V gene TRBV25-1 combines with J gene TRBJ2-5; TRBD1 might be the D (6 bases). V was trimmed by 8 bases and J by 1 base, leaving 14 bases between them. CDR1 is MGHDK and CDR2 is SYGVNS in the germline V gene. This CDR3 spans 14 amino acids. CDR3 in DNA: TGTGCCAGCGTGGCCGCAGGGGCCCAAGAGACCCAGTACTTC. Translated: CASVAAGAQETQYF.

The chain has TRBV28 and TRBJ1-5; D possibly corresponds to TRBD1 (6 bases). CDR3 length equals 16 residues. Germline V CDR1 and CDR2: MDHEN, SYDVKM. V was clipped by 4 bases and J by 0 bases, with 13 bases between them. The CDR3, as DNA: TGTGCCAGCAGTTCCTCCCTGGACAGTAGCAATCAGCCCCAGCATTTT. Translation: CASSSSLDSSNQPQHF.

This clone was seen repeatedly, ten times or more. The rearrangement links TRBV11-2 to TRBJ2-2; 8 nucleotides match TRBD2. CDR1 and CDR2 (germline): SGHAT, FQNNGV. The CDR3 is made up of 15 amino acids. V lost 5 bases and J lost 7; bases outside the gene matches: 9. CDR3 protein: CASSRERERGGELFF. The CDR3 nucleotides read TGTGCCAGCAGCCGGGAGCGGGAGCGTGGCGGGGAGCTGTTTTTT.

The CDR3 DNA sequence: TGTGCCAGCAGCCCCGAGAGGTTGGGAAACACCATATATTTT. Protein product: CASSPERLGNTIYF. The chain uses TRBV6-6 and TRBJ1-3; D is unclear. The V end was cut by 6 bases, the J end by 4 bases, with 13 bases between. CDR3 length: 14 residues. From germline, CDR1 is MNHNY and CDR2 SVGAGI (reference sequence).